This T cell receptor beta chain is drawn from a study of cytomegalovirus exposure and HLA in healthy donors. Whereas donors were nominally healthy upon sampling, unrecorded immune exposures were probable. Primers: 60 Vbeta forward and 13 Jbeta reverse. The table came from immunoSEQ multiplex PCR; TCRdb's copy has only in-frame clones and leaves some out. This table holds about 250,000 clones, 80% found once. In the case of this clone: Antigen specificity is unknown.

Study-wide points: Usually a TCR sequence was rare, but some public TCRs were found in many donors. Because they were indistinguishable, some V segments, including TRBV6-2 and TRBV6-3, were excluded. Later analysis showed TCR association rates varying by HLA locus, highest for DRB1 and lowest for HLA-C.

This CDR3 comprises 14 residues. From germline, CDR1 is KGHSH and CDR2 LQKENI. The V segment lost 2 bases and the J segment 0 bases; nucleotides outside the gene matches: 0. The sequence was obtained from a girl aged 2 to 10 in good health and CMV-seronegative. The chain employs TRBV18 and TRBJ1-2; 7 bases match TRBD1. Input material: PBMCs. The CDR3 spells CASSPGQANYGYTF. Written as DNA, the CDR3 is TGTGCCAGCTCACCAGGACAGGCTAACTATGGCTACACCTTC.